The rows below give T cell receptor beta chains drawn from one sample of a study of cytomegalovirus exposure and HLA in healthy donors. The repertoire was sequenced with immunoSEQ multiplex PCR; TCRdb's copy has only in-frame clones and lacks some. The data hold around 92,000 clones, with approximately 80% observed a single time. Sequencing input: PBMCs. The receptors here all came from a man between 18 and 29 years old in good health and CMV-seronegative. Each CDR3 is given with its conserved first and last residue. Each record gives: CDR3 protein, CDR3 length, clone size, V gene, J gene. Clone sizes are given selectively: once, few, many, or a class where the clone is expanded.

CASSFIGGTEAFF,13,-,TRBV7-2,TRBJ1-1
CSVDRVAGANVLTF,14,-,TRBV29-1,TRBJ2-6
CSSSSQGQGAFF,12,-,TRBV7-9,TRBJ1-1
CASSLETGGQETQYF,15,-,TRBV5-1,TRBJ2-5
CASSPRRGIAGNTIYF,16,-,TRBV9,TRBJ1-3
CASLGDTAYEQYF,13,-,TRBV2,TRBJ2-7
CSVQAGGTEAFF,12,-,TRBV29-1,TRBJ1-1
CSAPGTGEAFF,11,-,TRBV20-1,TRBJ1-1
CASSYPDRIRYEQYF,15,-,TRBV7-2,TRBJ2-7
CASSDSDRGTEAFF,14,-,TRBV6-4,TRBJ1-1
CASSQPPLKGPRTDTQYF,18,few,TRBV4-1,TRBJ2-3
CATSRDSGGGWTDTQYF,17,once,TRBV15,TRBJ2-3
CASPGVPTEAFF,12,-,TRBV6-4,TRBJ1-1
CASSQDWTETYEQYF,15,-,TRBV4-2,TRBJ2-7
CASSPPGQEYEQYF,14,-,TRBV9,TRBJ2-7
CASSPGTDTNTEAFF,15,-,TRBV7-3,TRBJ1-1
CASSPLWGAGANVLTF,16,-,TRBV19,TRBJ2-6
CASSLGGQGTNYGYTF,16,-,TRBV7-6,TRBJ1-2
CASSVSGGRTHEQFF,15,-,TRBV2,TRBJ2-1
CASDREGGYTF,11,-,TRBV7-9,TRBJ1-2
CASSLVSGGFQETQYF,16,-,TRBV7-9,TRBJ2-5
CASSLGQGQYNEQFF,15,-,TRBV5-5,TRBJ2-1
CAVGRGIRETQYF,13,-,TRBV10-3,TRBJ2-5
CASSQMGQGFIGNQPQHF,18,-,TRBV5-6,TRBJ1-5
CASSYRGQGLSEAFF,15,few,TRBV6-5,TRBJ1-1
CASSIAGGNTEAFF,14,once,TRBV19,TRBJ1-1
CASSLGRGLAGRHYEQYF,18,-,TRBV13,TRBJ2-7
CASSFGLGSEKLFF,14,-,TRBV7-9,TRBJ1-4
CASGGRGLNTEAFF,14,-,TRBV21-1,TRBJ1-1
CASTRQGLSNQPQHF,15,few,TRBV19,TRBJ1-5
CASSQERTGGAYNTEAFF,18,-,TRBV4-2,TRBJ1-1
CASSLAGTVGYEQYF,15,-,TRBV5-4,TRBJ2-7
CASSVALSGAGTDTQYF,17,-,TRBV9,TRBJ2-3
CASSVTGDSTDTQYF,15,-,TRBV6-5,TRBJ2-3
CASSLDRGGGELFF,14,-,TRBV5-1,TRBJ2-2
CASRDRVAYEQYF,13,-,TRBV6-1,TRBJ2-7
CSERDRGADTQYF,13,-,TRBV29-1,TRBJ2-3
CASSPWTGRETEAFF,15,-,TRBV6-1,TRBJ1-1